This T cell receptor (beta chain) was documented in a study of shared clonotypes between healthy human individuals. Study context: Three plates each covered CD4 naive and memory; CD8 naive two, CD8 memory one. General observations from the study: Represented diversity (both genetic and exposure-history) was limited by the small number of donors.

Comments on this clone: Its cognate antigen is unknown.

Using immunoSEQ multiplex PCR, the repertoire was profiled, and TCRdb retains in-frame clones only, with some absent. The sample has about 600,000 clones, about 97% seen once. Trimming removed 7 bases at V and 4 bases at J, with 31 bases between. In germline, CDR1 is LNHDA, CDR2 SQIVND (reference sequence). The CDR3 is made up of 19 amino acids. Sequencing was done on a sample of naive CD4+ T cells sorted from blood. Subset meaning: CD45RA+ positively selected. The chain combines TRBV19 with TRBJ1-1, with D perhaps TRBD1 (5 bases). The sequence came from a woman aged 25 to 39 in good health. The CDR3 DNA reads TGTGCCAGTACCCGGCCCGACCTGTCAGGGTTTTGGGTCCCCACTGAAGCTTTCTTT. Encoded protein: CASTRPDLSGFWVPTEAFF.